This TCR beta chain was observed in a study of blood T cell repertoires in COVID-19. Overall study context: Sites across the United States, Italy and Spain contributed samples from acute and convalescent COVID-19. The analysed material was cDNA or gDNA that came from T cells, B-cell-depleted T cells, or PBMCs.

Per the authors' pipeline: Reference gene primer amplification yielded estimated nucleated cell counts. TCRdb keeps only in-frame clones here, not all; method: immunoSEQ multiplex PCR. Clone size and the V and J calls come from that table; the DNA yielded D and trimming. The profile shows approximately 150,000 clones, around 83% of them singletons. V was trimmed by 6 bases and J by 0 bases, leaving 6 bases between them. CDR3 length: 13 residues. Looked up from germline, CDR1 is MNHEY and CDR2 is SVGAGI. The sequence was obtained from a woman in her 70s who had recovered from COVID-19. Sequencing was performed on peripheral blood. The rearrangement uses TRBV6-5 and TRBJ1-3; unclear D gene. The CDR3 here is CASSRGSGNTIYF. DNA of the CDR3: TGTGCCAGCAGCCGGGGCTCTGGAAACACCATATATTTT.